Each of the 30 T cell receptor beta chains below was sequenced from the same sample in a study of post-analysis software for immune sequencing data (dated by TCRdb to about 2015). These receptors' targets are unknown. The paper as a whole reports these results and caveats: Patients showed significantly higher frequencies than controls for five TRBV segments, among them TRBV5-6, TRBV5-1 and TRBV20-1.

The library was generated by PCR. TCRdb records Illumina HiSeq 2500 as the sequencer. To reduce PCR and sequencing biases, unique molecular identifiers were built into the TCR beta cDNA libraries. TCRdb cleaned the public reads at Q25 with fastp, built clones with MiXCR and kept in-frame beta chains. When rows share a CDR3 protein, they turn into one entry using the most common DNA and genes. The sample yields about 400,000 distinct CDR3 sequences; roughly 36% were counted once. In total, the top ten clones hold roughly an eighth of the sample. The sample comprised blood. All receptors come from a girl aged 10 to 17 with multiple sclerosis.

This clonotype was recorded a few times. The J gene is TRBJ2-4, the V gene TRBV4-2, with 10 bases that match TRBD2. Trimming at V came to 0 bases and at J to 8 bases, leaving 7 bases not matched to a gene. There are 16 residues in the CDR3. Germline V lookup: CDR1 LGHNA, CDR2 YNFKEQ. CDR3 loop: CASSQDLSGGWDIQYF. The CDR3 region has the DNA TGTGCCAGCAGCCAAGATCTTAGCGGGGGGTGGGACATTCAGTACTTC.

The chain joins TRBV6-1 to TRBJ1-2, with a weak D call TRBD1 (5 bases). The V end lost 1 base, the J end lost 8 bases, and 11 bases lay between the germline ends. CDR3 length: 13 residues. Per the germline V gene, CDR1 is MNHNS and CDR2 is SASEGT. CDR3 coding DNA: TGTGCCAGCAGTGAAGAGGGAGGGGCCGGCTACACCTTC. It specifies CASSEEGGAGYTF.

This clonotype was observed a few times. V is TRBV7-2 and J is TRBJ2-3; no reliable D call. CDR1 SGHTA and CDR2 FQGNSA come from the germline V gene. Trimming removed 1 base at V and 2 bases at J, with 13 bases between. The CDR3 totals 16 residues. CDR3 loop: CASSLEVGSNTDTQYF. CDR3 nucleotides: TGTGCCAGCAGCTTAGAAGTGGGGTCTAACACAGATACGCAGTATTTT.

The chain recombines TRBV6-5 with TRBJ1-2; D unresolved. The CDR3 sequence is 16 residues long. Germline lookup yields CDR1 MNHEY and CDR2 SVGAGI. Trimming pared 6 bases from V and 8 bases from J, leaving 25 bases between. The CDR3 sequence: CASRHPLVGKGPGYTF. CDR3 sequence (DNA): TGTGCCAGCAGACACCCCCTGGTGGGTAAAGGCCCAGGCTACACCTTC.

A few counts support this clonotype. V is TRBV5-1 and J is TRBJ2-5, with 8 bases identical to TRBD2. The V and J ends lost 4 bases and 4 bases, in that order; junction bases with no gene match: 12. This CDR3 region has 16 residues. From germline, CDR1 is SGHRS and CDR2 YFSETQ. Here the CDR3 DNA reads TGCGCCAGCAGCCCGGGGAGTAGCGGGGACCCAGAGACCCAGTACTTC. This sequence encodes CASSPGSSGDPETQYF.

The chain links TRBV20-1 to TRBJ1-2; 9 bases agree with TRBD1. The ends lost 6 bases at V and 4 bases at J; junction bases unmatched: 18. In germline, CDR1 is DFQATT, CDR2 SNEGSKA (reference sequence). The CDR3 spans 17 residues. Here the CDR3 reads CSAPKGQGGPGGYGYTF. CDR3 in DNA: TGCAGTGCCCCGAAGGGACAGGGAGGCCCTGGGGGCTATGGCTACACCTTC.

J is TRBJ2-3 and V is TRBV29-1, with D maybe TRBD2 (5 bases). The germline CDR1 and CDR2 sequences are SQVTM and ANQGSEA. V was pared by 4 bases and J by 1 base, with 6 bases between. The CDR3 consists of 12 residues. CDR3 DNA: TGCAGCGTTGGCGGGCGCACAGATACGCAGTATTTT. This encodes CSVGGRTDTQYF.

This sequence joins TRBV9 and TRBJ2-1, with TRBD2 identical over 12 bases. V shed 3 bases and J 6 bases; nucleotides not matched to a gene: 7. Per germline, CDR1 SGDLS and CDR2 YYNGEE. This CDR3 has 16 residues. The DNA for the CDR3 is TGTGCCAGCAGCGCCTATCTAGCGGGGGGGTTCAATGAGCAGTTCTTC. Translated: CASSAYLAGGFNEQFF.

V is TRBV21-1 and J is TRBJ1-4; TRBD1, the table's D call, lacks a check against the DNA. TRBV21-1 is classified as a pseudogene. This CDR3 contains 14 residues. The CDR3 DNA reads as TGTGCCAGCAACCCCGACAGCTACAATGAAAAACTGTTTTTT. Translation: CASNPDSYNEKLFF.

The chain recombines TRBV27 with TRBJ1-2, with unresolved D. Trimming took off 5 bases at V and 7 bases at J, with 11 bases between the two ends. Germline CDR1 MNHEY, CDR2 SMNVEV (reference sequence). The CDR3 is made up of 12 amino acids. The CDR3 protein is CASSRGRSGYTF. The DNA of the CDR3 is TGTGCCAGCAGTCGCGGGAGAAGTGGCTACACCTTC.

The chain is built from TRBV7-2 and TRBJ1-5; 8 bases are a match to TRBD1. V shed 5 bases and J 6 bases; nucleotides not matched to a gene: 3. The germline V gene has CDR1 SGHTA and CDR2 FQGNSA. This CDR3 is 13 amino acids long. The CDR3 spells CASSGTGAQPQHF. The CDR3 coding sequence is TGTGCCAGCAGCGGGACAGGCGCTCAGCCCCAGCATTTT.

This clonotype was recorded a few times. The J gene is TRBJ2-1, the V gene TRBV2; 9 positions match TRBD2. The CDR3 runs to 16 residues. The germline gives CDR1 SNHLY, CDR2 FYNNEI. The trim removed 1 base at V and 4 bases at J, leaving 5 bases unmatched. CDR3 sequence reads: CASSEVRLAVYNEQFF. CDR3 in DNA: TGTGCCAGCAGTGAAGTAAGACTAGCGGTATACAATGAGCAGTTCTTC.

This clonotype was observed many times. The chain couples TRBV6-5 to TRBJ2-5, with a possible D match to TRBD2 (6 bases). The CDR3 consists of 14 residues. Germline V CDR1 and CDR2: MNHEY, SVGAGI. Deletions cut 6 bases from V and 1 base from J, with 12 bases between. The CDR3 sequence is CASRSGGRQETQYF. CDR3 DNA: TGTGCCAGCAGGTCCGGGGGTCGCCAAGAGACCCAGTACTTC.

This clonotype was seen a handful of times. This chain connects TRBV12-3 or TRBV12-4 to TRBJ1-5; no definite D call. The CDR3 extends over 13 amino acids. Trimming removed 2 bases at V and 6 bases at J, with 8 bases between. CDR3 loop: CASSLFAGQPQHF. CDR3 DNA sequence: TGTGCCAGCAGTTTATTCGCGGGTCAGCCCCAGCATTTT.

CDR3 DNA: TGCGCCAGCAGCCCACATTATAAGGGCCATGAGCAGTTCTTC. This encodes CASSPHYKGHEQFF. The chain carries TRBV4-3 and TRBJ2-1; D remains ambiguous. Trimming left V 4 bases short and J 8 bases short, with 15 bases between. This CDR3 comprises 14 residues. Per germline, CDR1 LGHNA and CDR2 YSLEER.

The CDR3 nucleotides read TGCGCCAGCAGCTTGTCAACGGCTAGCGGAAACATTCAGTACTTC. This codes for CASSLSTASGNIQYF. The chain carries TRBV5-1 and TRBJ2-4; 7 bases map to TRBD2. Germline assignment: CDR1 SGHRS and CDR2 YFSETQ. The CDR3 runs to 15 residues. J gave up 6 bases and V 1 base, and 7 bases lay outside the gene matches.

The CDR3 nucleotides are TGCGCCAGCAGCGGCGGGTCCGGGAAGGAGACCCAGTACTTC. Residues: CASSGGSGKETQYF. The chain couples TRBV5-1 to TRBJ2-5; tentatively, D is TRBD2 (5 bases). CDR3 size: 14 residues. In germline, CDR1 is SGHRS, CDR2 YFSETQ. Trimming removed 4 bases from V and 5 bases from J, with 15 bases in between. Variable domain in full (rest from reference TRBV5-1 and TRBJ2-5): KAGVTQTPRYLIKTRGQQVTLSCSPISGHRSVSWYQQTPGQGLQFLFEYFSETQRNKGNFPGRFSGRQFSNSRSEMNVSTLELGDSALYLCASSGGSGKETQYFGPGTRLLVL.

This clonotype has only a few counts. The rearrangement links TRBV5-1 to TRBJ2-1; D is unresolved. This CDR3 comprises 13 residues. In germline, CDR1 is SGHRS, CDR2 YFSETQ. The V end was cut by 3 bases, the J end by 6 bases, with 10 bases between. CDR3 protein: CASSSDPANEQFF. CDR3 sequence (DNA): TGCGCCAGCAGCTCGGACCCCGCCAATGAGCAGTTCTTC.

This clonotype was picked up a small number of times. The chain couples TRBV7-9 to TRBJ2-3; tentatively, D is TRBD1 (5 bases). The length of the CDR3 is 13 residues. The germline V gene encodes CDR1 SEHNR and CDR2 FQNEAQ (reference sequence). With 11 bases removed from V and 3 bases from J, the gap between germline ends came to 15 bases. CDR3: CAGGPKGTDTQYF. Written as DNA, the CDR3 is TGTGCCGGTGGTCCAAAGGGGACAGATACGCAGTATTTT.

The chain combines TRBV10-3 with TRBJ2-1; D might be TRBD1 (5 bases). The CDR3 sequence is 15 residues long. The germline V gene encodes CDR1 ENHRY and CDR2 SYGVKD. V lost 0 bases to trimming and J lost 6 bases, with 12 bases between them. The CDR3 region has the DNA TGTGCCATCAGTGAGTCAACCAAAAGGGGCAATGAGCAGTTCTTC. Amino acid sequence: CAISESTKRGNEQFF.

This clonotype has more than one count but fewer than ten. The CDR3 here is CASSLDGRDGYTF. The CDR3 DNA sequence: TGTGCCAGCAGTTTAGACGGGAGGGATGGCTACACCTTC. This rearrangement joins TRBV28 to TRBJ1-2; no clear D. Trimming removed 2 bases from V and 6 bases from J, with 10 bases in between. CDR1 and CDR2 from the germline V gene are MDHEN and SYDVKM. This CDR3 comprises 13 residues.

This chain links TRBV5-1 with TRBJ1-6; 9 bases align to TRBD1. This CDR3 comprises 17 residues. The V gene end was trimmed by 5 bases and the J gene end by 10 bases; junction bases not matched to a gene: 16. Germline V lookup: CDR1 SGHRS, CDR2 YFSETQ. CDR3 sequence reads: CASRYIGQGRFGSPLHF. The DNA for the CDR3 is TGCGCCAGCAGATATATTGGACAGGGGAGATTCGGATCACCCCTCCACTTT.

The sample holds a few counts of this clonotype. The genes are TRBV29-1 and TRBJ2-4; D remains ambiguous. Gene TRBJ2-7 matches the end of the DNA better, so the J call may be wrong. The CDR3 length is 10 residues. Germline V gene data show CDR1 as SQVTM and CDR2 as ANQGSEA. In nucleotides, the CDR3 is TGCAGCGTGGCTCAAGACGAGCAGTACTTC. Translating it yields CSVAQDEQYF.

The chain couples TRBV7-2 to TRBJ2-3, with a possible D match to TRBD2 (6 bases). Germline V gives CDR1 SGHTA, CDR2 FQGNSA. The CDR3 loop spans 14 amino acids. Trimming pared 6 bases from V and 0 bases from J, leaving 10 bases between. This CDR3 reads CASRRGPSTDTQYF. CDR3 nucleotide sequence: TGTGCCAGCAGGCGGGGCCCTAGCACAGATACGCAGTATTTT.

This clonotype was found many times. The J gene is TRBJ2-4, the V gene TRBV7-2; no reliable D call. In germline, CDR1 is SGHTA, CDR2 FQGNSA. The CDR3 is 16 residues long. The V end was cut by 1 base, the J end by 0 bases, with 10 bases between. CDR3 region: CASSLGSSIAKNIQYF. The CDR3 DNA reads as TGTGCCAGCAGCTTAGGGAGTTCTATAGCCAAAAACATTCAGTACTTC. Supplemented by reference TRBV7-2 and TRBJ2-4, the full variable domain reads GAGVSQSPSNKVTEKGKDVELRCDPISGHTALYWYRQSLGQGLEFLIYFQGNSAPDKSGLPSDRFSAERTGGSVSTLTIQRTQQEDSAVYLCASSLGSSIAKNIQYFGAGTRLSVL.

The CDR3 sequence is CSVGPYTSGVTKNIQYF. The DNA of the CDR3 is TGCAGCGTTGGGCCTTATACTAGCGGGGTAACCAAAAACATTCAGTACTTC. This chain connects TRBV29-1 to TRBJ2-4; 10 bases agree with TRBD2. There are 17 residues in the CDR3. Germline loops: CDR1 SQVTM, CDR2 ANQGSEA. After removal of 4 bases from V and 2 bases from J, the junction contained 11 bases not matched to a gene.

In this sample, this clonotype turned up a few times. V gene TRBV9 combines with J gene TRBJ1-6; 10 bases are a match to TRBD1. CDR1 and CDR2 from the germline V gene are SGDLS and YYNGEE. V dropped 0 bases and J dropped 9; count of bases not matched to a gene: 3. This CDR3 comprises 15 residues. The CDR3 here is CASSVGRTGGSPLHF. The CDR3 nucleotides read TGTGCCAGCAGCGTAGGGAGGACAGGGGGTTCACCCCTCCACTTT. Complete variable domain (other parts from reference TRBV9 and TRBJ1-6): DSGVTQTPKHLITATGQRVTLRCSPRSGDLSVYWYQQSLDQGLQFLIQYYNGEERAKGNILERFSAQQFPDLHSELNLSSLELGDSALYFCASSVGRTGGSPLHFGNGTRLTVT.

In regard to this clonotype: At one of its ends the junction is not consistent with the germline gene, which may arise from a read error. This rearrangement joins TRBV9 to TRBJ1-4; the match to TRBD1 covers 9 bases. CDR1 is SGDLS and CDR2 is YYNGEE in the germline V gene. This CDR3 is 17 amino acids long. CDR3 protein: CTSSVEDRGGTNEKLFF. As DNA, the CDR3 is TGTACCAGCAGCGTAGAGGACAGGGGAGGGACTAATGAAAAACTGTTTTTT.

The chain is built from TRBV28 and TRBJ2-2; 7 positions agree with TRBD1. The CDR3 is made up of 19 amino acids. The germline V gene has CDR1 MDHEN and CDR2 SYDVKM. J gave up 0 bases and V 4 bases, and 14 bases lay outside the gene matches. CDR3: CASSYPGQPQKPNTGELFF. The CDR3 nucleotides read TGTGCCAGCAGTTATCCGGGACAGCCTCAAAAACCGAACACCGGGGAGCTGTTTTTT.

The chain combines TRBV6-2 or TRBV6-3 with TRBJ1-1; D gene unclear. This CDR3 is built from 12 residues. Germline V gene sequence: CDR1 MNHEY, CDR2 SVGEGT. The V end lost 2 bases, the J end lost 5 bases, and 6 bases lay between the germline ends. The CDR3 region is CASSYGRTEAFF. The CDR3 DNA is TGTGCCAGCAGTTACGGACGAACTGAAGCTTTCTTT.